The count of the clone carrying this T cell receptor (beta chain) is one. These data belong to a study of blood T cell repertoires in COVID-19. Study at large: PBMCs, B-cell-depleted T cells, or T cells provided the cDNA or gDNA that made up the material.

CDR1 is MNHEY, CDR2 SVGAGI, per germline. The V end was cut by 6 bases, the J end by 0 bases, with 12 bases between. The CDR3 totals 14 residues. Original processing methods: Amplification of reference gene primers was used by the study to estimate nucleated cell counts. Sequencing was performed with immunoSEQ multiplex PCR; in TCRdb, only in-frame clones are kept and a portion is missing. V and J calls and clone size follow that table, whereas D and trimming were derived from the DNA. The sample has roughly 190,000 clones, 80% to 90% seen once. The chain couples TRBV6-5 to TRBJ2-7; D might be TRBD2 (6 bases). The sequenced material came from peripheral blood. This clonotype originated in a man aged 25-40 years with acute or convalescent COVID-19. The CDR3 sequence is CASSGTGSSYEQYF. The CDR3, as DNA: TGTGCCAGCAGCGGGACCGGGAGCTCCTACGAGCAGTACTTC.